This entry concerns a single T cell receptor beta chain. No antigen is known for it. In the same sample, other DNA sequences code for this CDR3. The donors were adults (healthy and HIV-negative) with no recent acute infections or vaccinations. The V and J ends lost 2 bases and 2 bases, in that order; junction bases with no gene match: 3. Germline CDR1 and CDR2: SGHRS and YFSETQ. The CDR3 has 15 residues. The data belong to a study of shared clonotypes between healthy human individuals. Study-wide results and limits: Investigators collected only blood, and repertoires in tissues likely differ. In a few donors, around 4.8% of naive CD4 clonotypes appeared in common.

Some clones are missing from TCRdb's copy, which holds only in-frame ones; the method was immunoSEQ multiplex PCR. The table lists over 2 million clones, 85% to 95% of them singletons. The chain employs TRBV5-1 and TRBJ2-1; 8 bases fit TRBD1. The clonotype comes from a man between 18 and 29 years old in good health. Sequenced: naive CD4+ T cells sorted from blood. Subset given: CD45RA+ positively selected. The CDR3 here is CASSLQGVTYNEQFF. In DNA form, the CDR3 reads TGCGCCAGCAGCTTACAGGGGGTTACCTACAATGAGCAGTTCTTC.